These 25 T cell receptor beta chains were all obtained from the same sample, sequenced in a study of cytomegalovirus exposure and HLA in healthy donors. PCR used 60 Vbeta primers and 13 Jbeta primers. Generated by immunoSEQ multiplex PCR, the TCRdb table keeps only in-frame clones and is missing some. Of roughly 89,000 clones listed, more than 55% are singletons. The material sequenced was PBMCs. These receptor sequences come from a woman in her forties or fifties in good health and CMV-seropositive.

This clone showed up just once. This chain links TRBV27 with TRBJ1-1, with 7 bases matching TRBD1. V dropped 2 bases and J dropped 4; count of bases not matched to a gene: 1. The CDR3 totals 13 residues. Germline-derived CDR1 and CDR2 are MNHEY and SMNVEV (reference sequence). The CDR3 sequence is CASSLAGGTEAFF. The CDR3 DNA reads as TGTGCCAGCAGTTTAGCAGGGGGCACTGAAGCTTTCTTT.

This rearrangement joins TRBV7-9 to TRBJ1-1; the match to TRBD1 covers 9 bases. Trimming removed 5 bases from V and 5 bases from J; junction bases left unmatched: 12. The CDR3 spans 16 residues. Germline CDR1 reads SEHNR; CDR2 reads FQNEAQ (reference sequence). The CDR3 DNA sequence: TGTGCCAGCAGCCCACTAGGCACGACAGGGGGAACTGAAGCTTTCTTT. This translates into CASSPLGTTGGTEAFF. Full variable domain (outside the CDR3, taken from reference TRBV7-9 and TRBJ1-1): DTGVSQNPRHKITKRGQNVTFRCDPISEHNRLYWYRQTLGQGPEFLTYFQNEAQLEKSRLLSDRFSAERPKGSFSTLEIQRTEQGDSAMYLCASSPLGTTGGTEAFFGQGTRLTVV.

V usage is TRBV28 and J usage is TRBJ2-7, with 9 bases fitting TRBD1. J gave up 2 bases and V 7 bases, and 6 bases lay outside the gene matches. CDR3 length: 14 residues. Germline CDR1 and CDR2: MDHEN and SYDVKM. CDR3 protein: CASTQGQGTYEQYF. CDR3 in DNA: TGTGCCAGCACCCAAGGACAGGGGACCTACGAGCAGTACTTC.

This rearrangement joins TRBV28 to TRBJ1-1; no reliable D call. The V and J ends lost 2 bases and 5 bases respectively, with 9 bases between them. Germline V gene lookup returns CDR1 MDHEN and CDR2 SYDVKM. This CDR3 has 13 amino acids. CDR3 loop: CASSLVGRTEAFF. DNA of the CDR3: TGTGCCAGCAGTTTAGTGGGGAGAACTGAAGCTTTCTTT.

This sequence joins TRBV6-5 and TRBJ2-2, with 8 bases identical to TRBD2. The germline gives CDR1 MNHEY, CDR2 SVGAGI. The CDR3 extends over 16 amino acids. V dropped 2 bases and J dropped 7; count of bases not matched to a gene: 9. The chain's CDR3 is CASSYTSGTFIGELFF. The CDR3 nucleotides read TGTGCCAGCAGTTACACTAGCGGAACCTTTATCGGGGAGCTGTTTTTT.

The chain joins TRBV29-1 to TRBJ2-3, with 13 bases matching TRBD2. V trimming: 5 bases; J trimming: 0 bases; junction bases outside the gene matches: 17. This CDR3 contains 20 residues. Germline CDR1 is SQVTM and CDR2 is ANQGSEA. CDR3 amino acids: CSVSLGLAGASSTSTDTQYF. The DNA for the CDR3 is TGCAGCGTTTCCTTAGGACTAGCGGGGGCCAGTAGTACTAGCACAGATACGCAGTATTTT.

The chain recombines TRBV5-1 with TRBJ1-2, with D tentatively TRBD1 (6 bases). Trimming left V 4 bases short and J 6 bases short, with 10 bases between. This CDR3 has 12 residues. Germline-derived CDR1 and CDR2 are SGHRS and YFSETQ. This chain's CDR3 is CASSEGGNGYTF. DNA for the CDR3: TGCGCCAGCAGCGAGGGGGGGAATGGCTACACCTTC.

The CDR3 sequence: CATLGTASEQFF. The CDR3 DNA follows: TGTGCCACCCTAGGTACGGCGAGTGAGCAGTTCTTC. The chain carries TRBV2 and TRBJ2-1; D is unresolved. CDR1 SNHLY and CDR2 FYNNEI come from the germline V gene. Trimming pared 10 bases from V and 9 bases from J, leaving 16 bases between. The CDR3 is 12 residues long.

This clone was picked up a small number of times. CDR3 DNA: TGTGCCAGTAGCCCCTCAGACAGGGGCAATCAGCCCCAGCATTTT. It translates to CASSPSDRGNQPQHF. V is TRBV19 and J is TRBJ1-5; 7 nucleotides line up with TRBD1. Germline V gene sequence: CDR1 LNHDA, CDR2 SQIVND (reference sequence). This CDR3 contains 15 residues. Trimming took 6 bases from V and 2 from J; bases not matched to a gene: 7.

This rearrangement joins TRBV11-2 to TRBJ1-3; possibly TRBD1 for D (5 bases). Trimming pared 7 bases from V and 3 bases from J, leaving 7 bases between. CDR1 and CDR2 (germline): SGHAT, FQNNGV. The CDR3 covers 12 residues. The CDR3 sequence: CASTQGGNTIYF. DNA of the CDR3: TGTGCCAGCACCCAGGGTGGAAACACCATATATTTT.

This chain connects TRBV10-2 to TRBJ2-5; 7 nucleotides line up with TRBD2. Losses at the gene ends were 3 bases for V and 3 bases for J; bases not matched to a gene: 4. Germline CDR1 reads WSHSY; CDR2 reads SAAADI. The CDR3 sequence is 14 residues long. In DNA form, the CDR3 reads TGCGCCAGCAGTGATTCGCTAGCGGAAGAGACCCAGTACTTC. Residues: CASSDSLAEETQYF.

J is TRBJ1-2 and V is TRBV5-4; no clear D. The CDR3 is 13 residues long. The germline V gene encodes CDR1 SGHNT and CDR2 YYREEE (reference sequence). V gave up 0 bases and J gave up 7 bases, with 10 bases separating them. CDR3 coding DNA: TGTGCCAGCAGCTTGGACCCTTCCAGTGGCTACACCTTC. Protein product: CASSLDPSSGYTF.

The V and J genes are TRBV28 and TRBJ2-1; 14 bases are shared with TRBD2. The germline CDR1 and CDR2 sequences are MDHEN and SYDVKM. The length of the CDR3 is 15 residues. V lost 4 bases to trimming and J lost 6 bases; unmatched junction nucleotides: 2. This CDR3 is CASSSGTSGGNEQFF. In nucleotides, the CDR3 is TGTGCCAGCAGTTCCGGGACTAGCGGGGGCAATGAGCAGTTCTTC.

The V gene is TRBV30, the J gene TRBJ2-3; tentative D call: TRBD2 (6 bases). Per germline, CDR1 GTSNPN and CDR2 SVGIG (reference sequence). This CDR3 has 15 residues. V lost 0 bases and J lost 1, with 11 bases in between. The CDR3 spells CAWSVAGPGTDTQYF. CDR3 bases: TGTGCCTGGAGTGTTGCGGGGCCGGGCACAGATACGCAGTATTTT.

This clone was counted between two and nine times. J is TRBJ1-2 and V is TRBV7-9, with D possibly matching TRBD1 (6 bases). CDR1 SEHNR and CDR2 FQNEAQ come from the germline V gene (reference sequence). Trimming cost V 3 bases and J 7 bases, with 18 bases left between them. The CDR3 runs 15 residues. In nucleotides, the CDR3 is TGTGCCAGCAGCTTCCTGGGGGCCAGGGGCGCTGGCTACACCTTC. As protein: CASSFLGARGAGYTF. Looking up the rest from reference TRBV7-9 and TRBJ1-2 gives the full variable domain: DTGVSQNPRHKITKRGQNVTFRCDPISEHNRLYWYRQTLGQGPEFLTYFQNEAQLEKSRLLSDRFSAERPKGSFSTLEIQRTEQGDSAMYLCASSFLGARGAGYTFGSGTRLTVV.

This clone was picked up a small number of times. The rearrangement uses TRBV7-2 and TRBJ2-5; 9 nucleotides match TRBD2. Germline V lookup: CDR1 SGHTA, CDR2 FQGNSA. The CDR3 consists of 15 residues. After removal of 0 bases from V and 4 bases from J, the junction contained 3 bases not matched to a gene. The CDR3 region is CASSLAGGRAETQYF. The CDR3 DNA sequence: TGTGCCAGCAGCTTAGCGGGCGGGAGGGCAGAGACCCAGTACTTC.

The V and J genes are TRBV27 and TRBJ1-4; 9 nucleotides line up with TRBD1. Germline CDR1 and CDR2: MNHEY and SMNVEV (reference sequence). This CDR3 contains 17 residues. V shed 6 bases, J shed 4 bases, and the junction held 12 bases outside the gene matches. CDR3 amino acids: CASSPYRGQGINEKLFF. The CDR3 nucleotides are TGTGCCAGCAGCCCATACCGAGGACAGGGGATTAATGAAAAACTGTTTTTT.

The gene calls are TRBV6-1 and TRBJ2-7, with TRBD1 matching over 7 bases. V trimming: 5 bases; J trimming: 2 bases; junction bases outside the gene matches: 9. Germline assignment: CDR1 MNHNS and CDR2 SASEGT. The CDR3 runs to 15 residues. The DNA of the CDR3 is TGTGCCAGCAGTACTTATGACAGGGCCACCTACGAGCAGTACTTC. Translation: CASSTYDRATYEQYF.

V and J are TRBV6-5 and TRBJ2-1; TRBD1 is a possible D gene (5 bases). The CDR3 covers 12 residues. V lost 5 bases and J lost 8, with 10 bases in between. Per germline, CDR1 MNHEY and CDR2 SVGAGI. The CDR3 loop is CASSEVGDEQFF. In nucleotides, the CDR3 is TGTGCCAGCAGTGAAGTAGGGGATGAGCAGTTCTTC.

This rearrangement joins TRBV4-3 to TRBJ1-4; TRBD1 agrees at 9 bases. The V gene end was trimmed by 4 bases and the J gene end by 7 bases; junction bases not matched to a gene: 7. The CDR3 consists of 15 residues. Germline-derived CDR1 and CDR2 are LGHNA and YSLEER. In DNA, the CDR3 is TGCGCCAGCAGCCCGGAACAGGGGGCGAGTGAAAAACTGTTTTTT. The encoded protein is CASSPEQGASEKLFF.

The DNA of the CDR3 is TGTGCCAGCAGCGTAGATCCGGACTCTGCAACTAATGAAAAACTGTTTTTT. It yields the protein CASSVDPDSATNEKLFF. V gene TRBV9 combines with J gene TRBJ1-4; D gene ambiguous. CDR1 and CDR2 (germline): SGDLS, YYNGEE. V lost 0 bases and J 0 bases, leaving 12 bases between the germline ends. The CDR3 loop spans 17 amino acids. Combining the CDR3 with reference TRBV9 and TRBJ1-4 gives the whole variable domain DSGVTQTPKHLITATGQRVTLRCSPRSGDLSVYWYQQSLDQGLQFLIQYYNGEERAKGNILERFSAQQFPDLHSELNLSSLELGDSALYFCASSVDPDSATNEKLFFGSGTQLSVL.

The rearrangement links TRBV5-1 to TRBJ2-1, with TRBD2 as a possible D gene (5 bases). Per germline, CDR1 SGHRS and CDR2 YFSETQ. The CDR3 spans 20 residues. V dropped 0 bases and J dropped 0 bases, with 22 bases sitting between them. The CDR3 bases are TGCGCCAGCAGCTTGGAAGGACGCGGGTACTCTTCGGGCTCCTACAATGAGCAGTTCTTC. It translates to CASSLEGRGYSSGSYNEQFF.

This clone was observed a few times. V and J are TRBV10-1 and TRBJ2-2, with D maybe TRBD1 (6 bases). The germline gives CDR1 WNHNN, CDR2 SYGVQD (reference sequence). V was shortened by 3 bases and J by 0 bases, with 11 bases between the two germline ends. This CDR3 has 16 residues. The CDR3 is CASSDEGDTNTGELFF. In nucleotides, the CDR3 is TGCGCCAGCAGTGACGAGGGGGATACGAACACCGGGGAGCTGTTTTTT.

The J gene is TRBJ1-2, the V gene TRBV6-5; 11 bases fit TRBD1. The CDR3 runs to 16 residues. Germline CDR1 is MNHEY and CDR2 is SVGAGI. V lost 4 bases and J lost 6; bases outside the gene matches: 10. CDR3 DNA sequence: TGTGCCAGCAGTTCCGGGACAGGGGGTCTCGGTCATGGCTACACCTTC. It translates to CASSSGTGGLGHGYTF.

This chain connects TRBV6-1 to TRBJ2-7; D might be TRBD1 (6 bases). V shed 1 base and J shed 3 bases, with 10 bases lying between them. Germline CDR1 is MNHNS and CDR2 is SASEGT. The CDR3 has 14 residues. CDR3 in DNA: TGTGCCAGCAGTGAAGGACAGACAGGCTACGAGCAGTACTTC. Its translation is CASSEGQTGYEQYF.